The sample holds one count of the clone carrying this T cell receptor (beta chain). This sample was included in a study of blood T cell repertoires in COVID-19. Profiling relied on immunoSEQ multiplex PCR, and the TCRdb table lists in-frame clones only, not all of them. This sample carries 35,000 to 45,000 clones, about three quarters of them seen once, and the ten largest clones take 33%. This TCR derives from a man aged 55 to 70 with acute or convalescent COVID-19. Sequencing used peripheral blood.

CDR3 DNA: TGTGCCAGCATCACTAGCGGGAGTGTGTATGAGCAGTTCTTC. Translation gives CASITSGSVYEQFF. The V call is TRBV28, the J call TRBJ2-1, with 11 bases identical to TRBD2. In germline, CDR1 is MDHEN, CDR2 SYDVKM. The length of the CDR3 is 14 residues. The trim removed 7 bases at V and 8 bases at J, leaving 7 bases unmatched.